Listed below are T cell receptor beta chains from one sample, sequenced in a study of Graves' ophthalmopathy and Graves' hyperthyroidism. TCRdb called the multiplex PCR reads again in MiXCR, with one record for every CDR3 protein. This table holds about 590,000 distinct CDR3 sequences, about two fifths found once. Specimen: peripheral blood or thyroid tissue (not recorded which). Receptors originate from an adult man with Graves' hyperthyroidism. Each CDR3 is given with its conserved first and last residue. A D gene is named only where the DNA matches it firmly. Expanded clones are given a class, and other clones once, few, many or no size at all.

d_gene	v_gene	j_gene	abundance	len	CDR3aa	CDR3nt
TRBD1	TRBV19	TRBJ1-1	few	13	CATGTGVNTEAFF	TGTGCCACGGGGACAGGCGTGAACACTGAAGCTTTCTTT
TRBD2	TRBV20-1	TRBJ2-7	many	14	CSARDQAGVYEQYF	TGCAGTGCTAGAGATCAAGCGGGAGTTTACGAGCAGTACTTC
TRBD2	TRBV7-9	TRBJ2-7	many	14	CASSLAGGPREQYF	TGTGCCAGCAGCTTAGCGGGAGGGCCGCGAGAGCAGTACTTC
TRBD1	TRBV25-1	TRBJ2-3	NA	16	CASQQAGGADTDTQYF	TGTGCCAGCCAACAGGCAGGGGGCGCGGACACAGATACGCAGTATTTT
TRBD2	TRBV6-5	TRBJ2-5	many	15	CASTSSGGYQETQYF	TGTGCCAGCACGTCTAGCGGGGGGTACCAAGAGACCCAGTACTTC
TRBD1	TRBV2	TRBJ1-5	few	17	CASSDRERLWSNQPQHF	TGTGCCAGCTCGGACAGGGAGAGGTTATGGAGCAATCAGCCCCAGCATTTT
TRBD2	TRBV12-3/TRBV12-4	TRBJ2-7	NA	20	CASSRSWWTSGRAVTYEQYF	TGTGCCAGCAGTCGTTCCTGGTGGACTAGCGGGAGGGCCGTGACGTACGAGCAGTACTTC
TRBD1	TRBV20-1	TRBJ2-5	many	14	CSAPPTQTGGTQYF	TGCAGTGCCCCACCTACCCAAACAGGGGGTACCCAGTACTTC
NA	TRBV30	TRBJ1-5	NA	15	CAWSVRAQKNQPQHF	TGTGCCTGGAGTGTAAGGGCCCAGAAGAATCAGCCCCAGCATTTT
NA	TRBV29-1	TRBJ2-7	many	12	CSGGGNSYEQYF	TGCAGCGGAGGTGGAAACTCCTACGAGCAGTACTTC
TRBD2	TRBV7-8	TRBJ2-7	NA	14	CAGSLGGGFYEQYF	TGTGCCGGCAGCTTAGGCGGGGGTTTCTACGAGCAGTACTTC
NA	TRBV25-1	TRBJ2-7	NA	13	CASSTLVGDEQYF	TGTGCCAGCAGTACACTAGTTGGGGACGAGCAGTACTTC
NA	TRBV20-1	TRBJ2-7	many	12	CSAREITYEQYF	TGCAGTGCTAGAGAGATCACCTACGAGCAGTACTTC
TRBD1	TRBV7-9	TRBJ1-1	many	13	CATRFRGATEAFF	TGTGCCACCAGGTTCAGGGGGGCGACTGAAGCTTTCTTT
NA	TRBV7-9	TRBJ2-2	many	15	CASRAGQVNTGELFF	TGTGCCAGCAGAGCGGGACAGGTCAACACCGGGGAGCTGTTTTTT
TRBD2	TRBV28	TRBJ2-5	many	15	CASRSGLAVQETQYF	TGTGCCAGCAGATCAGGACTAGCGGTCCAAGAGACCCAGTACTTC
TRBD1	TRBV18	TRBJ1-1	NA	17	CASSPPMGQTENTEAFF	TGTGCCAGCTCACCACCTATGGGACAGACTGAGAACACTGAAGCTTTCTTT
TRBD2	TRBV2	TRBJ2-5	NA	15	CASSPTSRDQETQYF	TGTGCCAGCAGCCCGACTAGCCGCGATCAAGAGACCCAGTACTTC
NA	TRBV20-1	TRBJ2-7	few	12	CSAHRDSYEQYF	TGCAGTGCTCACAGGGACTCCTACGAGCAGTACTTC
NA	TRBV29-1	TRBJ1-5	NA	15	CSVGQVTRGNQPQHF	TGCAGCGTTGGACAGGTAACGAGGGGCAATCAGCCCCAGCATTTT
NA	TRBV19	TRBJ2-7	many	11	CASSIGSEQYF	TGTGCCAGTAGTATAGGATCCGAGCAGTACTTC
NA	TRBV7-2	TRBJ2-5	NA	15	CASRRARDIGQPQYF	TGTGCCAGCAGAAGGGCCCGGGACATAGGGCAGCCCCAGTACTTC
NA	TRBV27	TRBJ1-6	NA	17	CASSRELGASYNSPLHF	TGTGCCAGCAGCCGGGAACTCGGAGCGTCCTATAATTCACCCCTCCACTTT
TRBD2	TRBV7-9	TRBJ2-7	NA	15	CASSSSGRGDYEQYF	TGTGCCAGCAGCTCAAGCGGCCGGGGGGACTACGAGCAGTACTTC
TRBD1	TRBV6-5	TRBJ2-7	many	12	CASSRRGGTGDF	TGTGCCAGCAGTCGAAGGGGTGGGACAGGGGACTTC
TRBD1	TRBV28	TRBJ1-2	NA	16	CASSLGTGGYIYGYTF	TGTGCCAGCAGTTTAGGGACAGGGGGCTATATCTATGGCTACACCTTC
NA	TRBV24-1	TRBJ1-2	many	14	CATSDRGHSTSYTF	TGTGCCACCAGTGATCGGGGACATTCGACGAGCTACACCTTC
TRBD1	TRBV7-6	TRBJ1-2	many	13	CAIRQGEGYGYTF	TGTGCCATCCGCCAGGGGGAGGGCTATGGCTACACCTTC
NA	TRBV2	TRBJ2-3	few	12	CASADSTDTQYF	TGTGCCAGCGCGGACAGCACAGATACGCAGTATTTT
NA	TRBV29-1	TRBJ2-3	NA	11	CSGTSTDTQYF	TGCAGCGGGACGAGCACAGATACGCAGTATTTT
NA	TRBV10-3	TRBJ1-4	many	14	CAISEGWANEKLFF	TGTGCCATCAGTGAAGGGTGGGCAAATGAAAAACTGTTTTTT
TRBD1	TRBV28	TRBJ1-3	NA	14	CASRPQGDVNTIYF	TGTGCCAGCAGGCCCCAGGGGGATGTAAACACCATATATTTT
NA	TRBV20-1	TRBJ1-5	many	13	CSGESGLHQPQHF	TGCAGTGGTGAGTCAGGGTTGCATCAGCCCCAGCATTTT
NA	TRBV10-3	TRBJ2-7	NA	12	CAISEWLDEQYF	TGTGCCATCAGTGAGTGGCTCGACGAGCAGTACTTC
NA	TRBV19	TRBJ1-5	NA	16	CASRKPGHGFNQPQHF	TGTGCCAGTAGGAAACCGGGACACGGATTCAATCAGCCCCAGCATTTT
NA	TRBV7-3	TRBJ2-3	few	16	CASSLRAGDSTDTQYF	TGTGCTAGCAGCTTACGGGCAGGGGACAGCACAGATACGCAGTATTTT
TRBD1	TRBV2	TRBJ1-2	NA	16	CASSVGQPTSNYGYTF	TGTGCCAGCAGTGTGGGACAGCCCACCTCTAACTATGGCTACACCTTC
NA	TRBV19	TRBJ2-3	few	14	CASSIEGTADTQYF	TGTGCCAGTAGTATAGAGGGAACAGCAGATACGCAGTATTTT
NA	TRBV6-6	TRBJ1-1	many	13	CASSYSQGSEAFF	TGTGCCAGCAGTTACAGCCAGGGTTCTGAAGCTTTCTTT
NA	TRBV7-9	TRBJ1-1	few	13	CASKGPGDTEAFF	TGTGCCAGCAAGGGACCGGGGGACACTGAAGCTTTCTTT
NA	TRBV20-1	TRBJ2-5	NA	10	CSASGGPQYF	TGCAGTGCAAGTGGGGGGCCCCAGTACTTC
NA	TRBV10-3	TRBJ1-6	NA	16	CAISDRQGLGNSPLHF	TGTGCCATCAGTGATCGGCAGGGGCTTGGTAATTCACCCCTCCACTTT
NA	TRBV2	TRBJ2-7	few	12	CASSEGTGEQYF	TGTGCCAGCAGTGAAGGGACGGGCGAGCAGTACTTC
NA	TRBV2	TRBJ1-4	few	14	CASKRIWTNEKLFF	TGTGCCAGCAAGAGGATCTGGACTAATGAAAAACTGTTTTTT
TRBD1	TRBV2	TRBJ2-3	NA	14	CASNGQGHTDTQYF	TGTGCCAGCAATGGACAGGGTCATACAGATACGCAGTATTTT
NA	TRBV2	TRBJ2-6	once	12	CASIGGANVLTF	TGTGCCAGCATAGGCGGGGCCAACGTCCTGACTTTC
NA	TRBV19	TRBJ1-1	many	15	CASSIAGVMNTEAFF	TGTGCCAGTAGTATCGCCGGGGTTATGAACACTGAAGCTTTCTTT
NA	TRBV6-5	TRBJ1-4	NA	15	CASSYARTANEKLFF	TGTGCCAGCAGTTACGCCAGGACAGCAAATGAAAAACTGTTTTTT
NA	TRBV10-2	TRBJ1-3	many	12	CASSGFGNTIYF	TGCGCCAGCAGTGGGTTCGGAAACACCATATATTTT
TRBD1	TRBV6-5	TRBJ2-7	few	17	CASSYSSTGDILYEQYF	TGTGCCAGCAGTTACTCGTCCACAGGGGACATTCTCTACGAGCAGTACTTC
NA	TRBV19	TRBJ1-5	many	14	CASDRRRSNQPQHF	TGTGCCAGCGACAGGCGTCGTAGCAATCAGCCCCAGCATTTT
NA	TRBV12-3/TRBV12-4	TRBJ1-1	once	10	CASGLGGAFF	TGTGCCAGCGGTTTAGGAGGAGCCTTCTTT